This T cell receptor beta chain was recovered during a study of blood T cells in healthy people across ages. Across the study: The template switching approach captured approximately one barcoded beta molecule for every two T cells. Study-wide results and caveats: Long-lived donors had more naive CD4+ cells and higher diversity than aged donors.

This clonotype has a handful of counts. Its target is unknown. Each sample had at least 7 million PBMCs isolated. Looked up from germline, CDR1 is SNHLY and CDR2 is FYNNEI. The CDR3 totals 11 residues. Sample-barcoded 5' priming and a J-beta primer mix drove a second PCR of about 7 to 11 cycles. Every molecule of cDNA carried a tag from a template-switch adaptor with 12 random nucleotides. TCRdb independently ran MiXCR on the 5' RACE reads; one entry per CDR3 protein. Found here are 780,000 or so distinct CDR3 sequences, 50% to 65% of them singletons; the top ten hold 41%. The chain joins TRBV2 to TRBJ2-5; tentative D call: TRBD1 (6 bases). The DNA end favors TRBJ2-7, so the J call may be wrong. This TCR was sampled from an elderly man in good health. Specimen: blood. For the CDR3, the DNA is TGTGCCAGCAGTGACAGGGGCGAGCAGTACTTC. It is translated as CASSDRGEQYF.